This T cell receptor beta chain derives from a study of blood T cell repertoires in COVID-19. The V gene's germline CDR1 is LGHNA and CDR2 YSLEER. Trimming stripped 7 bases from V and 6 bases from J, with 15 bases between. The CDR3 loop spans 14 amino acids. Profiled with immunoSEQ multiplex PCR; TCRdb holds only in-frame clones, not every one. The table shows some 200,000 clones, with approximately 87% occurring only once. The sample was peripheral blood. This rearrangement joins TRBV4-3 to TRBJ2-2; D may be TRBD2 (6 bases). This receptor was taken from an older woman with COVID-19, enrolled during active disease. The DNA of the CDR3 is TGCGCCAGCAATCGGCGGGAATTGGCCGGGGAGCTGTTTTTT. Its protein product is CASNRRELAGELFF.